Listed below are T cell receptor beta chains from one sample, sequenced in a study of beta chain features in type 1 diabetes. Method: immunoSEQ multiplex PCR; TCRdb's copy keeps in-frame clones and lacks some. The top ten clones hold 0.03% to 0.045% of a sample with about 660,000 clones, about an eighth of them seen once. Sequencing was performed on naive CD4+ T cells from blood. These receptors all come from a man aged 18 to 29 with type 1 diabetes. The CDR3 runs from the conserved cysteine through the conserved F or W. D genes are given only for firm matches.

J | V | D | CDR3
TRBJ1-1 | TRBV5-1 | NA | CASSLRGSGVYNTEAFF
TRBJ2-1 | TRBV30 | TRBD2 | CAWKPRTSGNRNEQFF
TRBJ2-2 | TRBV9 | NA | CASSVLGAGTGELFF
TRBJ1-2 | TRBV7-2 | NA | CASSLGTPDNYGYTF
TRBJ2-1 | TRBV9 | TRBD2 | CASTRLAGEAYNEQFF
TRBJ2-2 | TRBV30 | TRBD1 | CAWSVLRTGLTGELFF
TRBJ2-3 | TRBV7-8 | TRBD2 | CASSPRTSGRSTDTQYF
TRBJ2-1 | TRBV18 | TRBD2 | CASSPQAGGVDNEQFF
TRBJ2-7 | TRBV4-3 | NA | CASSQRVTYYEQYF
TRBJ2-7 | TRBV12-2 | NA | CASRGRHEQYF
TRBJ2-6 | TRBV7-3 | TRBD1 | CASSSQGTGANVLTF
TRBJ2-2 | TRBV2 | NA | CASSDGRFPGELFF
TRBJ2-7 | TRBV4-2 | TRBD1 | CASSQVSGQGVYEQYF
TRBJ2-5 | TRBV6-5 | NA | CASSYRERETQYF
TRBJ1-1 | TRBV7-9 | NA | CASSLVEGLIRVEAFF
TRBJ2-7 | TRBV30 | NA | CAWGGVDEQYF
TRBJ2-4 | TRBV7-9 | TRBD1 | CATQGDREYF
TRBJ1-2 | TRBV6-1 | NA | CASISPDGPDGYTF
TRBJ2-7 | TRBV13 | TRBD2 | CASSSFGASGSSEQYF
TRBJ2-5 | TRBV5-1 | TRBD2 | CASSFSPGLAGVETQYF
TRBJ2-7 | TRBV27 | NA | CASSLGFNRYEQYF
TRBJ2-5 | TRBV4-2 | NA | CASSQDSRSRGAGETQYF
TRBJ1-2 | TRBV16 | NA | CASSQSRRGELNYGYTF
TRBJ1-1 | TRBV29-1 | NA | CSGVGSTEAFF
TRBJ2-7 | TRBV6-5 | NA | CASSYWDGKEQYF
TRBJ2-1 | TRBV2 | TRBD2 | CASTTGGSGYNEQFF
TRBJ1-1 | TRBV14 | NA | CASSLRVGNTEAFF
TRBJ1-2 | TRBV2 | NA | CASSATLGGYTF
TRBJ2-3 | TRBV30 | TRBD1 | CAWSVPGTGPPWDTQYF
TRBJ2-7 | TRBV30 | NA | CAWRTATYEQYF
TRBJ2-5 | TRBV6-5 | TRBD2 | CASSRGDPRETQYF
TRBJ2-3 | TRBV7-2 | TRBD2 | CASSLGLGGGFDTQYF